The entry below gives a single T cell receptor (beta chain) sequence along with its context. The antigen remains undetermined. This specimen comes from a study of cytomegalovirus exposure and HLA in healthy donors. Looking at the study overall: Earlier, some 180 million T cells were analyzed, and fewer than 120 million unique TCR beta sequences were found among them.

This CDR3 has 16 residues. Trimming removed 6 bases from V and 0 bases from J; junction bases left unmatched: 9. Germline V gene lookup returns CDR1 MNHNY and CDR2 SVGAGI (reference sequence). Points from the study as a whole: A later analysis reportedly found that, within productive TCRs, an Asian-associated ancestry cluster had fewer N-insertions than the mean observed across the approximately 660 donors.

Primers included in the PCR were 60 Vbeta and 13 Jbeta primers. The assay was immunoSEQ multiplex PCR, and TCRdb's table has in-frame clones only and misses some. The profile shows some 60,000 clones, 80% of them singletons. The V gene is TRBV6-6, the J gene TRBJ1-2; 8 nucleotides line up with TRBD1. The receptor's source is a woman aged 35 to 49 in good health and CMV-seronegative. Input material: PBMCs. The CDR3 DNA sequence: TGTGCCAGCAGCCGAGGACAGGGCTACTCTAACTATGGCTACACCTTC. Translated, it gives CASSRGQGYSNYGYTF.